This T cell receptor beta chain was recorded in a study of blood T cell repertoires in COVID-19. For the study at large: Collection of acute and convalescent COVID-19 samples took place in the United States, Italy and Spain. In each case, the material was cDNA or gDNA derived from T cells, B-cell-depleted T cells, or PBMCs.

Original processing methods: Reference gene primer amplification gave nucleated cell count estimates. Libraries were prepared by immunoSEQ multiplex PCR; TCRdb keeps only in-frame clonotypes and omits some of them. D and trimming come from the DNA, and the V and J calls and clone size come from that table. This table has roughly 81,000 clones, approximately 78% appearing once. Germline V gene data show CDR1 as SEHNR and CDR2 as FQNEAQ (reference sequence). This CDR3 is built from 16 residues. The V end was cut by 5 bases, the J end by 3 bases, with 17 bases between. This clone was recorded a few times.

The rearrangement uses TRBV7-9 and TRBJ2-1; perhaps TRBD2 as D (7 bases). This receptor was identified in a man in his sixties with acute or convalescent COVID-19. Sequenced material: peripheral blood. CDR3 loop: CASSPSTGRDYNEQFF. The CDR3 DNA is TGTGCCAGCAGCCCTTCAACAGGGAGGGACTACAATGAGCAGTTCTTC. The whole variable domain, remainder taken from reference TRBV7-9 and TRBJ2-1, is DTGVSQNPRHKITKRGQNVTFRCDPISEHNRLYWYRQTLGQGPEFLTYFQNEAQLEKSRLLSDRFSAERPKGSFSTLEIQRTEQGDSAMYLCASSPSTGRDYNEQFFGPGTRLTVL.